This T cell receptor beta chain was observed in a study of control samples from healthy donors and cancer patients. Sequenced by immunoSEQ multiplex PCR; TCRdb stores in-frame clones only, minus some. The sample lists roughly 93,000 clones; around nine tenths were seen once. Sequenced sample: PBMCs. This sequence was found in a woman aged 45 to 65 with colorectal cancer.

CDR3 sequence reads: CASSSSRRGGYNEQFF. The DNA of the CDR3 is TGTGCCAGCAGTTCCTCTAGGCGGGGAGGTTACAATGAGCAGTTCTTC. This chain connects TRBV6-6 to TRBJ2-1; a possible D gene is TRBD2 (6 bases). Trimming took off 4 bases at V and 4 bases at J, with 17 bases between the two ends. Germline CDR1 MNHNY, CDR2 SVGAGI (reference sequence). The CDR3 is 16 residues long.